This TCR beta chain was identified during a study of cytomegalovirus exposure and HLA in healthy donors. This clone has only a few counts. PCR employed 60 Vbeta and 13 Jbeta primers. Repertoires were generated with immunoSEQ multiplex PCR, while TCRdb's copy carries only in-frame clones and drops some. The sample includes 55,000 to 85,000 clones, roughly two thirds seen only once; the top ten take approximately 2.9%. Germline-derived CDR1 and CDR2 are ENHRY and SYGVKD. The CDR3 spans 15 residues. V lost 6 bases and J lost 3; bases outside the gene matches: 7. This chain connects TRBV10-3 to TRBJ1-1, with 10 bases that match TRBD1. The receptor was derived from a woman aged 50 to 60 in good health and CMV-seronegative. Sequenced input: PBMCs. CDR3 sequence (DNA): TGTGCCATCAGCCGACAGGGGGCAATTGACACTGAAGCTTTCTTT. It yields the protein CAISRQGAIDTEAFF.